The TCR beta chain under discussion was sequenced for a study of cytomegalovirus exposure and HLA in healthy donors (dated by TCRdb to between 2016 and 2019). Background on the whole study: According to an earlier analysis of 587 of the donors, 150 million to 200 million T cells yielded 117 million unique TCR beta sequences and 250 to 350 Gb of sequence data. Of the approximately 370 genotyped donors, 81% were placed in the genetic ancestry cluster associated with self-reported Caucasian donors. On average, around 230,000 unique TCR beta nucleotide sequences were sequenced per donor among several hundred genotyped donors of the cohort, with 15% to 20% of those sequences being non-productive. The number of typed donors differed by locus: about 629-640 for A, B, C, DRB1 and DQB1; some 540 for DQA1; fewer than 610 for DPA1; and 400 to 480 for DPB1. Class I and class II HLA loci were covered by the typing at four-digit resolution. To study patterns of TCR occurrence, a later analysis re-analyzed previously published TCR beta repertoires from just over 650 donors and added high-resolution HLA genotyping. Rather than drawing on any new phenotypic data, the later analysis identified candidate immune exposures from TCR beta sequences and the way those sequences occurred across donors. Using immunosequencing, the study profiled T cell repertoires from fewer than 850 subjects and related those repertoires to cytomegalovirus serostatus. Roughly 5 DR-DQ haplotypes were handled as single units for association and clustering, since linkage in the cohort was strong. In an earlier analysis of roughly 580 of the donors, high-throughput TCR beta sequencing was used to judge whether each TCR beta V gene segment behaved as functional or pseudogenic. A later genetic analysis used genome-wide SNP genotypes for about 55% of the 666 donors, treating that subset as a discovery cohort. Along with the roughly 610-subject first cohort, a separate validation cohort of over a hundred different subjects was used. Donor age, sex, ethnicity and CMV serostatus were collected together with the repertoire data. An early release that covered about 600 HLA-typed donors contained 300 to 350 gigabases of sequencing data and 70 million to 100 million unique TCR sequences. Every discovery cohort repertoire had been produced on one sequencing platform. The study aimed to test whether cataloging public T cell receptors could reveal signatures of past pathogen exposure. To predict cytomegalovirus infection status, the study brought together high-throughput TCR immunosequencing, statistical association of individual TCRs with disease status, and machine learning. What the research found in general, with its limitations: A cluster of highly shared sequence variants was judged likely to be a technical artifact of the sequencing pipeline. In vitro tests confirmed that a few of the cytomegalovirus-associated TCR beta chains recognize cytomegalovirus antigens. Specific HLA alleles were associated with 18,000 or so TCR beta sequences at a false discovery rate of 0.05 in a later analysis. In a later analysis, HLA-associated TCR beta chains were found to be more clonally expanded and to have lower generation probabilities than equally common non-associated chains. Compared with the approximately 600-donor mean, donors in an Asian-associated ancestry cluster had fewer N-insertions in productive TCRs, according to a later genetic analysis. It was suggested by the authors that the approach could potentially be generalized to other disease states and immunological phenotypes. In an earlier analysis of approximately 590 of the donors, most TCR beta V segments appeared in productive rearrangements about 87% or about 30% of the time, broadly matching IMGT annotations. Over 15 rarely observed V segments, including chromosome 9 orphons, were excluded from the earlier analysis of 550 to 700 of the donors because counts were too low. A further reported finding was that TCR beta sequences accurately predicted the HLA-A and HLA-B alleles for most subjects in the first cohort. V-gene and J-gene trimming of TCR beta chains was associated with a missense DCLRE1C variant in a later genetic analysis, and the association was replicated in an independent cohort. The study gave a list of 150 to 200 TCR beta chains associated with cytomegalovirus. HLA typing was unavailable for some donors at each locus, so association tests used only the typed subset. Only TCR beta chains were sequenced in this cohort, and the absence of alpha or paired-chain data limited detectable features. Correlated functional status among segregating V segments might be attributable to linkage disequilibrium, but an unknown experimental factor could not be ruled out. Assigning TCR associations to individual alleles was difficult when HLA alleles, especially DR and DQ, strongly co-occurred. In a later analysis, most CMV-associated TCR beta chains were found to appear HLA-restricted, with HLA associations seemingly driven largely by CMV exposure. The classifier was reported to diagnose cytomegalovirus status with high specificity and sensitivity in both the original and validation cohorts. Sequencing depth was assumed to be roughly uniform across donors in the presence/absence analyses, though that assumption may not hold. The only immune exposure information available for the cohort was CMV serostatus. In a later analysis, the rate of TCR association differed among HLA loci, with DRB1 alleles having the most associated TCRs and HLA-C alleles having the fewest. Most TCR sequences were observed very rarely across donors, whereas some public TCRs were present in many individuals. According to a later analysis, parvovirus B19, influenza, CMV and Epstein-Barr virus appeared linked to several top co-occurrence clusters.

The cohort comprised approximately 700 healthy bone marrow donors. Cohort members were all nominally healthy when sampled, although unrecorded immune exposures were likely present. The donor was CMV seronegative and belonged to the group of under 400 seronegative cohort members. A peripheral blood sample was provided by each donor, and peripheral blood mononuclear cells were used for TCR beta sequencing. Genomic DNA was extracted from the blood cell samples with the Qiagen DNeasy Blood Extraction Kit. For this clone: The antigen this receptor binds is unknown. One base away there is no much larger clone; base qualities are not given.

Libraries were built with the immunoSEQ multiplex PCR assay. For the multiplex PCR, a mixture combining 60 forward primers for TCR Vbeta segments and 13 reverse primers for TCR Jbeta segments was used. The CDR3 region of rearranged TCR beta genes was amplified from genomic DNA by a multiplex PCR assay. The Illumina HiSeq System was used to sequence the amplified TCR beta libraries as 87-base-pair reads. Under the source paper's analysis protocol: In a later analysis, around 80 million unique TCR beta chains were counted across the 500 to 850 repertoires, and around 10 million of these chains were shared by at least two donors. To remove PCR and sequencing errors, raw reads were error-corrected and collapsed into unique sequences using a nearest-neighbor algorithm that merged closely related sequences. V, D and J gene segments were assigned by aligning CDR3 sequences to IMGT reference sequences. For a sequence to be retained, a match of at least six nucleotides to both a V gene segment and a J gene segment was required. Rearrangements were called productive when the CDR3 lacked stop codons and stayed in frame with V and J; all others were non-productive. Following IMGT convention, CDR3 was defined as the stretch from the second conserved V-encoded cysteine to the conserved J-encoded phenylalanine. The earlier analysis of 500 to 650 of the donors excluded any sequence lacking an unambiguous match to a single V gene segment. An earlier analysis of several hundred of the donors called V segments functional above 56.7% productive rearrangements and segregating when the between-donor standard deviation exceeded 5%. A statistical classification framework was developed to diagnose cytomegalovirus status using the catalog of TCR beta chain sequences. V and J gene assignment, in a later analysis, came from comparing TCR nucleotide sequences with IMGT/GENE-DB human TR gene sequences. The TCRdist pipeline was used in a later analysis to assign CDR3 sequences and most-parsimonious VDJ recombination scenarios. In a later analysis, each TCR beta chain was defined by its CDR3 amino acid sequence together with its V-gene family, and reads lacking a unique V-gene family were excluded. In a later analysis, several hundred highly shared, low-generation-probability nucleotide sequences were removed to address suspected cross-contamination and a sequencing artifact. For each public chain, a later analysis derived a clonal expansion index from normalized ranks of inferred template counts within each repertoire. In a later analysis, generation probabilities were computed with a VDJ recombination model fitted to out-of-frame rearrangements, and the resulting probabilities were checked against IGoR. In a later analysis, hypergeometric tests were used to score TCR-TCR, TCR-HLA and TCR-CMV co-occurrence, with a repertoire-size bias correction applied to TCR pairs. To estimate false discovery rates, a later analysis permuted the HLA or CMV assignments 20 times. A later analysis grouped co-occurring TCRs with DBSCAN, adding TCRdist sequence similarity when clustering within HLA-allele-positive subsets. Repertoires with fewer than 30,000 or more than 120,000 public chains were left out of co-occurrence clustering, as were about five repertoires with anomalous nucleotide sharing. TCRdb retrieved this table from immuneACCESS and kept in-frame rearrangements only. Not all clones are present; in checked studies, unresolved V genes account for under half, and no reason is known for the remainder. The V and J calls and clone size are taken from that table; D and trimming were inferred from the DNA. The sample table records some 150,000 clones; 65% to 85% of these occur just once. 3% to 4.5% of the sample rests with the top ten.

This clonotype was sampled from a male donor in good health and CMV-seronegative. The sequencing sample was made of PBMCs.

The nucleotide sequence is given as TGTGCCACCAGCGTACCACTAGAGGATACGCAGTATTTT. Its protein is CATSVPLEDTQYF. The rearranged segments are TRBV15 and TRBJ2-3, and the D gene may be TRBD2, 5 bases matching. CDR1 is given as LNHNV and CDR2 as YYDKDF, both from the germline V gene (reference sequence). Cut back by 5 bases and 6 bases, the V and J ends lie 12 bases apart. Inclusive of the bounding cysteine and phenylalanine, the CDR3 is 13 residues long. Of the read, only the CDR3 DNA is kept; its 39 bases are in frame from base 1. The reference TRBV15 and TRBJ2-3 proteins fill in what lies around the CDR3, so the full variable domain reads DAMVIQNPRYQVTQFGKPVTLSCSQTLNHNVMYWYQQKSSQAPKLLFHYYDKDFNNEADTPDNFQSRRPNTSFCFLDIRSPGLGDTAMYLCATSVPLEDTQYFGPGTRLTVL.